Below are 16 T cell receptor beta chains sequenced from a single sample in a study of cytomegalovirus exposure and HLA in healthy donors. PCR primers comprised 60 Vbeta and 13 Jbeta primers. Profiled with immunoSEQ multiplex PCR; TCRdb holds only in-frame clones, not every one. The sample lists around 180,000 clones, just under 80% seen once, with less than 15% in the top ten. The sample comprised PBMCs. These receptors were obtained from a woman aged 45-65 years in good health and CMV-seropositive.

This chain connects TRBV11-2 to TRBJ1-2, with TRBD1 matching over 9 bases. The CDR3 consists of 15 residues. From germline, CDR1 is SGHAT and CDR2 FQNNGV. V shed 4 bases and J 2 bases; nucleotides not matched to a gene: 5. CDR3 residues: CASSSRTGANYGYTF. In DNA, the CDR3 is TGTGCCAGCAGCTCACGGACAGGGGCAAACTATGGCTACACCTTC.

The chain links TRBV2 to TRBJ2-2; 8 nucleotides agree with TRBD1. V dropped 6 bases and J dropped 10; count of bases not matched to a gene: 10. Germline V gene data show CDR1 as SNHLY and CDR2 as FYNNEI. This CDR3 spans 14 amino acids. CDR3 coding DNA: TGTGCCAGCAGGCAGGGGGCGGGCGAGCCGGAGCTGTTTTTT. Amino acid sequence: CASRQGAGEPELFF.

The V call is TRBV5-6, the J call TRBJ2-7, with 8 bases that match TRBD1. Losses at the gene ends were 3 bases for V and 7 bases for J; bases not matched to a gene: 6. This CDR3 is 13 amino acids long. Germline CDR1 and CDR2: SGHDT and YYEEEE. In nucleotides, the CDR3 is TGTGCCAGCAGCTGGCAGGGGGCTGGGGAGCAGTACTTC. Residues: CASSWQGAGEQYF.

The rearrangement uses TRBV2 and TRBJ2-4; D uncertain. CDR3 length: 14 amino acids. Germline CDR1 reads SNHLY; CDR2 reads FYNNEI. Trimming shortened V by 2 bases and J by 1 base, and 6 bases separated the two germline ends. The CDR3 region has the DNA TGTGCCAGCAGTGAACGTGAGGCCAAAAACATTCAGTACTTC. Protein sequence: CASSEREAKNIQYF.

The gene calls are TRBV27 and TRBJ2-2; D possibly corresponds to TRBD2 (5 bases). The V end lost 5 bases, the J end lost 0 bases, and 10 bases lay between the germline ends. The CDR3 runs 15 residues. Germline CDR1 is MNHEY and CDR2 is SMNVEV (reference sequence). This CDR3 is CASSIRGSNTGELFF. The CDR3 bases are TGTGCCAGCAGTATTAGAGGGTCGAACACCGGGGAGCTGTTTTTT.

This chain uses TRBV2 with TRBJ1-1; D remains unclear. Germline V gene data show CDR1 as SNHLY and CDR2 as FYNNEI. This CDR3 is 12 amino acids long. V was trimmed by 4 bases and J by 4 bases, leaving 7 bases between them. In nucleotides, the CDR3 is TGTGCCAGCAGTGTGGAGGGCACTGAAGCTTTCTTT. As protein: CASSVEGTEAFF.

V and J are TRBV18 and TRBJ2-7; 7 bases are a match to TRBD1. V gave up 3 bases and J gave up 5 bases; unmatched junction bases: 4. The CDR3 totals 13 residues. Germline V gives CDR1 KGHSH, CDR2 LQKENI. CDR3 sequence (DNA): TGTGCCAGCTCACCGAGACAGGGTAACGAGCAGTACTTC. This sequence encodes CASSPRQGNEQYF.

The chain joins TRBV9 to TRBJ2-5, with D tentatively TRBD2 (6 bases). V was clipped by 7 bases and J by 7 bases, with 23 bases between them. CDR3 length equals 15 residues. CDR1 is SGDLS and CDR2 is YYNGEE in the germline V gene. CDR3 protein: CASAKSDGGPMTQYF. The CDR3 DNA follows: TGTGCCAGCGCTAAGTCGGACGGGGGACCTATGACCCAGTACTTC.

The chain uses TRBV5-6 and TRBJ1-4; 9 bases line up with TRBD1. J gave up 8 bases and V 4 bases, and 6 bases lay outside the gene matches. The length of the CDR3 is 14 residues. Germline V lookup: CDR1 SGHDT, CDR2 YYEEEE. CDR3: CASSQQGAPEKLFF. As DNA, the CDR3 is TGTGCCAGCAGCCAACAGGGGGCCCCGGAAAAACTGTTTTTT. The variable domain in full, with the rest retrieved from reference TRBV5-6 and TRBJ1-4, is DAGVTQSPTHLIKTRGQQVTLRCSPKSGHDTVSWYQQALGQGPQFIFQYYEEEERQRGNFPDRFSGHQFPNYSSELNVNALLLGDSALYLCASSQQGAPEKLFFGSGTQLSVL.

This chain joins TRBV4-2 and TRBJ2-1, with TRBD2 matching 13 bases. CDR1 is LGHNA and CDR2 is YNFKEQ in the germline V gene. The ends lost 4 bases at V and 7 bases at J; junction bases unmatched: 10. The length of the CDR3 is 17 residues. The CDR3 here is CASSPSPLAGGENEQFF. The CDR3 bases are TGTGCCAGCAGCCCCTCGCCACTAGCGGGGGGGGAGAATGAGCAGTTCTTC.

The chain has TRBV11-2 and TRBJ1-2; D is ambiguous. The CDR3 spans 15 residues. V was pared by 4 bases and J by 0 bases, with 12 bases between. Germline V gene lookup returns CDR1 SGHAT and CDR2 FQNNGV. CDR3 nucleotide sequence: TGTGCCAGCAGCTACCGATCGAGAGCTAACTATGGCTACACCTTC. It encodes CASSYRSRANYGYTF.

The V and J genes are TRBV9 and TRBJ2-5, with TRBD2 matching 15 bases. This CDR3 spans 17 amino acids. V lost 4 bases, J lost 4 bases, and 8 bases stayed unmatched. The germline gives CDR1 SGDLS, CDR2 YYNGEE. Here the CDR3 reads CASSPRTSGGAGETQYF. The CDR3 nucleotides read TGTGCCAGCAGCCCAAGGACTAGCGGGGGGGCAGGAGAGACCCAGTACTTC.

This clone has more than one count but fewer than ten. In DNA, the CDR3 is TGCGCCAGCAGCTTGGGTAACAGGGTGAACACTGAAGCTTTCTTT. Encoded protein: CASSLGNRVNTEAFF. The V call is TRBV5-1, the J call TRBJ1-1; D may be TRBD1 (6 bases). Between the trimmed V and J ends, which lost 0 bases and 0 bases, there was a span of 9 bases. Germline V gene lookup returns CDR1 SGHRS and CDR2 YFSETQ. The CDR3 length is 15 residues.

J is TRBJ2-3 and V is TRBV19; maybe TRBD1 (6 bases). Trimming took off 1 base at V and 5 bases at J, with 7 bases between the two ends. In germline, CDR1 is LNHDA, CDR2 SQIVND (reference sequence). The CDR3 totals 13 residues. The CDR3 loop reads CASSIGGGDTQYF. The DNA for the CDR3 is TGTGCCAGTAGTATAGGAGGGGGAGATACGCAGTATTTT.

Concerning this clone: A junction boundary mismatches the germline segment, possibly from a read error. The CDR3 DNA reads as TGTGCCAGCAGTGAAATACGGGAAGGCTCCTACAATGGGCAGTTCTTC. Protein: CASSEIREGSYNGQFF. The rearrangement uses TRBV25-1 and TRBJ2-1; D possibly corresponds to TRBD2 (5 bases). CDR1 is MGHDK, CDR2 SYGVNS, per germline. There are 16 residues in the CDR3.

The V and J genes are TRBV6-5 and TRBJ1-5, with D hard to call. Looked up from germline, CDR1 is MNHEY and CDR2 is SVGAGI. The V and J ends lost 11 bases and 7 bases respectively, with 18 bases between them. The CDR3 extends over 13 amino acids. CDR3 residues: CACGRLLEQPQHF. CDR3 nucleotides: TGTGCCTGCGGGCGCCTCTTAGAACAGCCCCAGCATTTT.